The clone carrying this T cell receptor beta chain has a count of ten or more. Antigen unknown. The protocol was immunoSEQ multiplex PCR, while the TCRdb copy is restricted to in-frame clones and leaves out a portion. This record lists about 9,200 clones, none seen once only, and the top ten clones contain approximately 4.3%. This sample was included in a study of T cell clonality in common variable immunodeficiency. Study results and caveats: CVID patient heterogeneity limited repertoire-clinical complication correlations. Common variable immunodeficiency TCR beta sequences reportedly had fewer deletions and N-nucleotide insertions.

The receptor's source is a human donor with common variable immunodeficiency. The material sequenced was peripheral blood mononuclear cells.

The sequenced part of the CDR3 DNA is TGTGCCAGTAGTCCCCGACAAATAGTTGGCTATGGC. Translating it yields CASSPRQIVGYG. Given in full, the CDR3 is CASSPRQIVGYGYTF. The chain employs TRBV19 and TRBJ1-2; D is ambiguous. Read coverage stops 3 residues before the CDR3 terminus; the germline J gene supplies the remainder. The germline gives CDR1 LNHDA, CDR2 SQIVND (reference sequence). The CDR3 loop spans 15 amino acids. V gave up 5 bases and J gave up 4 bases, with 17 bases separating them.